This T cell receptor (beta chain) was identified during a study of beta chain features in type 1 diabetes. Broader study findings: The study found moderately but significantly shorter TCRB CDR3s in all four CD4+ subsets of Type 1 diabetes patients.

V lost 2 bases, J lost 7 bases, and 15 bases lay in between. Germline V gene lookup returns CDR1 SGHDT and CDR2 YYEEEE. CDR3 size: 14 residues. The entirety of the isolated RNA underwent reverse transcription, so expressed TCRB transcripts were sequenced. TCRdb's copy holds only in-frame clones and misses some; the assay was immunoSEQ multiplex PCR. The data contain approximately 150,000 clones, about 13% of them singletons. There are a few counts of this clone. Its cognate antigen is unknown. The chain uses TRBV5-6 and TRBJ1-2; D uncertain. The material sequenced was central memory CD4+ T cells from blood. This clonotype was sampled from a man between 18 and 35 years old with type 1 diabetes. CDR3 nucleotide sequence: TGTGCCAGCAGCTTAGGACTCGCTATGGGTGGCTACACCTTC. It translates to CASSLGLAMGGYTF.